These 11 T cell receptor beta chains were all obtained from the same sample, sequenced in a study of OX40 agonist ivuxolimab in advanced cancers. The table came from immunoSEQ multiplex PCR; TCRdb's copy has only in-frame clones and leaves some out. The repertoire has 70,000 to 80,000 clones, roughly 92% of them found once; the top ten carry about 6.6%. This specimen was CD4+ or CD8+ T cells sorted from blood, taken in a trial of the OX40 agonist ivuxolimab. Source of these receptors: an adult with an advanced solid tumor such as melanoma, head and neck, liver or kidney cancer.

The chain joins TRBV5-6 to TRBJ2-5; D remains unclear. Between the trimmed V and J ends, which lost 0 bases and 2 bases, there was a span of 8 bases. Germline V gives CDR1 SGHDT, CDR2 YYEEEE. CDR3 length: 14 residues. CDR3 sequence: CASSLGRYQETQYF. CDR3 bases: TGTGCCAGCAGCTTGGGTCGCTATCAAGAGACCCAGTACTTC.

V usage is TRBV4-1 and J usage is TRBJ2-7; 9 nucleotides match TRBD2. This CDR3 has 14 amino acids. Germline CDR1 MGHRA, CDR2 YSYEKL. V gave up 4 bases and J gave up 3 bases; unmatched junction bases: 4. CDR3: CASSPQRGDYEQYF. The CDR3 nucleotides read TGCGCCAGCAGCCCCCAGCGGGGGGACTACGAGCAGTACTTC.

The CDR3 protein is CASSVKGLQVNEQFF. The CDR3 coding sequence is TGTGCCAGCAGCGTAAAGGGACTACAGGTGAATGAGCAGTTCTTC. The V gene is TRBV9, the J gene TRBJ2-1; 7 bases line up with TRBD2. Germline values: CDR1 SGDLS, CDR2 YYNGEE. V dropped 1 base and J dropped 7; count of bases not matched to a gene: 8. This CDR3 is 15 amino acids long.

The V gene is TRBV4-3, the J gene TRBJ1-1, with D maybe TRBD1 (6 bases). Germline-derived CDR1 and CDR2 are LGHNA and YSLEER. This CDR3 is built from 15 residues. V was shortened by 1 base and J by 2 bases, with 11 bases between the two germline ends. This chain's CDR3 is CASSQGSGQNTEAFF. CDR3 bases: TGCGCCAGCAGCCAAGGTTCGGGACAAAACACTGAAGCTTTCTTT.

The V gene is TRBV14, the J gene TRBJ2-1; either TRBD1 or TRBD2 may fit D (6 bases each). Germline values: CDR1 SGHDN, CDR2 FVKESK. The V end lost 1 base, the J end lost 9 bases, and 19 bases lay between the germline ends. The CDR3 covers 16 residues. This chain's CDR3 is CASSQALKTGRSEQFF. In DNA, the CDR3 is TGTGCCAGCAGCCAAGCGTTGAAAACAGGGAGGAGTGAGCAGTTCTTC. The full variable domain, in which reference TRBV14 and TRBJ2-1 provide the parts outside the CDR3, is EAGVTQFPSHSVIEKGQTVTLRCDPISGHDNLYWYRRVMGKEIKFLLHFVKESKQDESGMPNNRFLAERTGGTYSTLKVQPAELEDSGVYFCASSQALKTGRSEQFFGPGTRLTVL.

The chain combines TRBV27 with TRBJ2-3, with D possibly being TRBD1 or TRBD2 (6 bases each). Germline V gene sequence: CDR1 MNHEY, CDR2 SMNVEV (reference sequence). V was pared by 6 bases and J by 5 bases, with 12 bases between. The length of the CDR3 is 13 residues. The CDR3 DNA reads TGTGCCAGCAGCCCTGGAGGGGGAGATACGCAGTATTTT. Its protein is CASSPGGGDTQYF.

This rearrangement joins TRBV27 to TRBJ2-7; D may be TRBD1 or TRBD2 (5 bases each). Trimming took 0 bases from V and 3 from J, leaving 6 bases between them. Germline CDR1 is MNHEY and CDR2 is SMNVEV (reference sequence). CDR3 size: 13 residues. DNA for the CDR3: TGTGCCAGCAGTTTATCTGGGGGCTACGAGCAGTACTTC. Residues: CASSLSGGYEQYF.

The chain links TRBV18 to TRBJ1-1; D is possibly TRBD1 (5 bases). The CDR3 length is 17 residues. CDR1 is KGHSH, CDR2 LQKENI, per germline. V gave up 2 bases and J gave up 4 bases, with 20 bases separating them. CDR3 coding DNA: TGTGCCAGCTCACCAAAAGGCGGGGAGGGGTTGGGCACTGAAGCTTTCTTT. This sequence encodes CASSPKGGEGLGTEAFF.

The chain combines TRBV9 with TRBJ2-1; the D gene is possibly TRBD2 (6 bases). Germline V gene sequence: CDR1 SGDLS, CDR2 YYNGEE. This CDR3 has 14 amino acids. The V end was cut by 4 bases, the J end by 6 bases, with 14 bases between. DNA of the CDR3: TGTGCCAGCAGCCTGGGACTGGGTGCCAATGAGCAGTTCTTC. This translates into CASSLGLGANEQFF.

V and J are TRBV6-5 and TRBJ2-7; D is perhaps TRBD2 (5 bases). Germline V gene sequence: CDR1 MNHEY, CDR2 SVGAGI. This CDR3 contains 13 residues. V was trimmed by 1 base and J by 6 bases, leaving 10 bases between them. The CDR3 sequence is CASSYFLAGEQYF. The DNA of the CDR3 is TGTGCCAGCAGTTACTTCCTAGCAGGCGAGCAGTACTTC.

The CDR3 DNA is TGTGCCAGCAGCTTGGAGGTAGGAGAGACCCAGTACTTC. Its translation is CASSLEVGETQYF. This chain joins TRBV13 and TRBJ2-5; tentatively, D is TRBD2 (5 bases). The CDR3 length is 13 residues. V gave up 3 bases and J gave up 4 bases, with 9 bases separating them. Germline V CDR1 and CDR2: PRHDT, FYEKMQ (reference sequence).